This record looks at one T cell receptor (beta chain) sequence and its context. This record comes from a study of T-cell memory formation after mild COVID-19. From the 5' RACE reads, TCRdb called clonotypes with MiXCR, one entry per CDR3 protein. This table holds hundreds of thousands of distinct CDR3 sequences, roughly 18% found once. The sample consisted of PBMCs or a T cell subset sorted from them (not recorded which). The sequence derives from a man between 18 and 35 years old who had mild COVID-19 (a few samples of this study predate the infection). Cell type and time point are not known.

For the CDR3, the DNA is TGTGCCAGCAGCTTGGGCGGCGGGAGCGAGACCCAGTACTTC. Its translation: CASSLGGGSETQYF. The chain links TRBV5-6 to TRBJ2-5; 7 positions match TRBD2. Trimming cost V 0 bases and J 5 bases; bases outside gene matches: 4. Germline V lookup: CDR1 SGHDT, CDR2 YYEEEE. This CDR3 has 14 residues. The complete variable domain, with remaining parts taken from reference TRBV5-6 and TRBJ2-5, reads DAGVTQSPTHLIKTRGQQVTLRCSPKSGHDTVSWYQQALGQGPQFIFQYYEEEERQRGNFPDRFSGHQFPNYSSELNVNALLLGDSALYLCASSLGGGSETQYFGPGTRLLVL.